This TCR beta chain stems from a study of blood T cell repertoires in COVID-19. Study at large: Whether acute or convalescent, the COVID-19 samples came from the United States, Italy and Spain. PBMCs, B-cell-depleted T cells, or T cells were the source of the cDNA or gDNA that made up the material.

In the original analysis: Scientists estimated how many nucleated cells there were by amplifying reference gene primers. Sequencing used immunoSEQ multiplex PCR; TCRdb keeps in-frame clones, though not all of them. The DNA gave D and trimming, while V, J and clone size come from that table. Among 380,000 or so clones listed, 70% to 90% were seen once. The table lists this clone with a few counts. Specimen: peripheral blood. The sequence was collected from a man between 40 and 49 years old with acute or convalescent COVID-19.

The CDR3 coding sequence is TGTGCCAGCACCCGGGGACAGAATAATGAAAAACTGTTTTTT. It encodes CASTRGQNNEKLFF. The V call is TRBV6-5, the J call TRBJ1-4, with TRBD1 identical over 7 bases. The germline CDR1 and CDR2 sequences are MNHEY and SVGAGI. This CDR3 is 14 amino acids long. The V segment lost 7 bases and the J segment 4 bases; nucleotides outside the gene matches: 6.